This T cell receptor beta chain was profiled in a study of T cells in localized non-small cell lung cancer. The CDR3 totals 16 residues. Unmatched junction bases numbered 4, after V lost 0 bases and J lost 1 base. Looked up from germline, CDR1 is SGHRS and CDR2 is YFSETQ. Sequencing used immunoSEQ multiplex PCR; TCRdb keeps in-frame clones, though not all of them. The sample contains roughly 40,000 clones, approximately 80% of which appear only once. Worth noting for this clone: What it binds is unknown.

Study-wide results and caveats: Detection in adjacent lung was observed for a median around 59 of the top 100 tumor clones.

This sequence originates from a male donor at least 60 years old with stage II lung adenocarcinoma. Sample: peripheral blood mononuclear cells, taken before any cancer treatment. V gene TRBV5-1 combines with J gene TRBJ2-7; 10 nucleotides align to TRBD2. The CDR3 bases are TGCGCCAGCAGCTTGGGAGGGACTAGCGTTTCCTACGAGCAGTACTTC. It encodes CASSLGGTSVSYEQYF.